This is a list of T cell receptor beta chains from one sample in a study of identical twins. TCRdb reanalysed the 5' RACE reads using MiXCR and keeps one entry per CDR3 protein. The sample holds hundreds of thousands of distinct CDR3 sequences; 10% to 15% are singletons and the top ten take about 1.5%. The same data also contributed to another study, on yellow fever vaccine responses in identical twins.

Sequencing was performed on PBMCs. Source of these receptors: a woman aged 18-30 years in good health. CDR3s include the opening cysteine and the closing phenylalanine or tryptophan. A D gene is named only where the DNA matches it firmly. Not all rows give a size; the values are once, few, many and, for expanded clones, a class.

j_gene	d_gene	v_gene	len	abundance	CDR3nt	CDR3aa
TRBJ2-7	NA	TRBV10-3	14	once	TGTGCCATCAGTCCCTTTAGCGCCCCCTACGAGCAGTACTTC	CAISPFSAPYEQYF
TRBJ2-2	NA	TRBV12-3/TRBV12-4	13	few	TGTGCCAGCAAAAGGTCGGGAACCGGGGAGCTGTTTTTT	CASKRSGTGELFF
TRBJ2-4	TRBD2	TRBV6-5	18	NA	TGTGCCAGCAGTTCCGGGACTAGCGGGGGGGTGGGCAAAAACATTCAGTACTTC	CASSSGTSGGVGKNIQYF
TRBJ2-5	TRBD1	TRBV3-1	15	few	TGTGCCAGCAGCCTCTCCCGAACAGGGGTGGAGACCCAGTACTTC	CASSLSRTGVETQYF
TRBJ1-2	NA	TRBV7-9	14	NA	TGTGCCAGCAGCCCGCAGGACGTCAACTATGGCTACACCTTC	CASSPQDVNYGYTF
TRBJ2-2	NA	TRBV7-9	16	NA	TGTGCCAGCAGCTTGAGTTTTCAGAGGAACACCGGGGAGCTGTTTTTT	CASSLSFQRNTGELFF
TRBJ1-3	NA	TRBV3-1	17	NA	TGTGCCAGCAGCCCGAGAGATTTAAGGTCGTGGGGAAACACCATATATTTT	CASSPRDLRSWGNTIYF
TRBJ2-1	NA	TRBV29-1	12	NA	TGCAGCGTCCGACCAGGGGTCGATGAGCAGTTCTTC	CSVRPGVDEQFF
TRBJ2-5	TRBD2	TRBV28	14	NA	TGTGCCCCACGGGGACTAGCGGGGATAGAGACCCAGTACTTC	CAPRGLAGIETQYF
TRBJ2-7	TRBD2	TRBV5-5	15	NA	TGTGCCAGCAGCTTTCGGCTAGCGGATTACTACGAGCAGTACTTC	CASSFRLADYYEQYF
TRBJ1-6	TRBD1	TRBV3-1	15	few	TGTGCCAGCAGCCAGGGAGGACAGGGAAGTTCACCCCTCCACTTT	CASSQGGQGSSPLHF
TRBJ2-3	TRBD2	TRBV20-1	16	NA	TGCAGTGCTAGAGATCGAGGCGGGGGGGCCCCAGATACGCAGTATTTT	CSARDRGGGAPDTQYF
TRBJ1-3	NA	TRBV5-6	15	NA	TGTGCCAGCAGCTGGGGCAGGGATTCTGGAAACACCATATATTTT	CASSWGRDSGNTIYF
TRBJ2-1	NA	TRBV27	16	few	TGTGCCAGCAGTTTTTCCTCGGGGGAATTATACAATGAGCAGTTCTTC	CASSFSSGELYNEQFF
TRBJ2-7	NA	TRBV4-2	16	NA	TGTGCCAGCAGCCAAGAGTTTCCGGGGGTCTCCTACGAGCAGTACTTC	CASSQEFPGVSYEQYF
TRBJ1-1	TRBD1	TRBV12-3/TRBV12-4	14	few	TGTGCCAGCAGTTGGGAGGGGGCGACAACTGAAGCTTTCTTT	CASSWEGATTEAFF
TRBJ2-1	NA	TRBV12-3/TRBV12-4	13	NA	TGTGCCAGCAGTTTAGGCAAGACTATGGTTCGGTTCTTC	CASSLGKTMVRFF
TRBJ2-1	TRBD2	TRBV11-1	19	NA	TGTGCCAGCAGCTTAGACAGGGGACTAGCGGGAGGGGCCTACAATGAGCAGTTCTTC	CASSLDRGLAGGAYNEQFF
TRBJ1-1	TRBD1	TRBV12-3/TRBV12-4	16	many	TGTGCCAGCAGTCCCGGGACAGGGAGATTGAACACTGAAGCTTTCTTT	CASSPGTGRLNTEAFF
TRBJ2-2	NA	TRBV7-3	14	few	TGTGCCAGCAGCTTAACCCACGATCCCGGGGAGCTGTTTTTT	CASSLTHDPGELFF
TRBJ2-1	TRBD1	TRBV12-3/TRBV12-4	16	many	TGTGCCAGCAGCCGACTCCCGGGACAGGCGTACAATGAGCAGTTCTTC	CASSRLPGQAYNEQFF
TRBJ2-1	TRBD2	TRBV12-3/TRBV12-4	17	NA	TGTGCCAGCAGTCTGACTAGCGGGAGAAGCTCCTACAATGAGCAGTTCTTC	CASSLTSGRSSYNEQFF
TRBJ2-1	NA	TRBV12-3/TRBV12-4	15	many	TGTGCCAGCAGTAATCCGGGAGAAGATATCGGCAGACAGTTCTTC	CASSNPGEDIGRQFF
TRBJ1-1	NA	TRBV6-5	14	few	TGTGCCAGCAGTTACGACACCTGGGTTACTGAAGCTTTCTTT	CASSYDTWVTEAFF
TRBJ1-2	NA	TRBV20-1	13	NA	TGCAGTGCTAGAGAAGAGGTTAACTATGGCTACACCTTC	CSAREEVNYGYTF
TRBJ2-2	NA	TRBV4-1	15	few	TGCGCCAGCAGCCAATCAGCCGGACTACTCGGGGAGCTGTTTTTT	CASSQSAGLLGELFF
TRBJ1-1	NA	TRBV12-3/TRBV12-4	14	NA	TGTGCCAGCAGTTTAATCGCAGGGGACACTGAAGCTTTCTTT	CASSLIAGDTEAFF
TRBJ2-5	NA	TRBV20-1	13	NA	TGCAGTGCCAATACCATAGGCGTAGAGACCCAGTACTTC	CSANTIGVETQYF
TRBJ2-1	TRBD2	TRBV27	13	NA	TGTGCCAGCAGCCCGGGGGGGTGGCGGGGGCAGTTCTTC	CASSPGGWRGQFF
TRBJ2-2	NA	TRBV24-1	16	few	TGTGCCACCAGTGATCGAGGCCCAACCTTAACCGGGGAGCTGTTTTTT	CATSDRGPTLTGELFF
TRBJ2-7	TRBD1	TRBV4-1	19	NA	TGCGCCAGCAGCCAAGATCGGGTAGCTCTTAGGACAGGGGGCGACGAGCAGTACTTC	CASSQDRVALRTGGDEQYF
TRBJ1-1	NA	TRBV5-1	17	many	TGCGCCAGCAGCCCCCTAACGACAGGCATCATGAACACTGAAGCTTTCTTT	CASSPLTTGIMNTEAFF
TRBJ2-2	NA	TRBV29-1	13	NA	TGCAGCGTTGAACTGGGGGCGGACGGGGAGCTGTTTTTT	CSVELGADGELFF
TRBJ2-1	TRBD2	TRBV12-3/TRBV12-4	15	NA	TGTGCCAGCAGTTTTTATAGCGGGAGACCCAATGAGCAGTTCTTC	CASSFYSGRPNEQFF
TRBJ2-3	TRBD1	TRBV23-1	19	NA	TGCGCCAGCAGTCAATGGGACAGGGGGCAACTAGTAGGCACAGATACGCAGTATTTT	CASSQWDRGQLVGTDTQYF
TRBJ2-2	NA	TRBV5-1	12	many	TGCGCCAGCAGCTCCCCCCCCGGGGAGCTGTTTTTT	CASSSPPGELFF
TRBJ2-1	TRBD2	TRBV7-3	13	NA	TGTGCCAGCAGCCGTGGGGGGGACAATGAGCAGTTCTTC	CASSRGGDNEQFF
TRBJ2-3	NA	TRBV7-2	12	NA	TGTGCCAGCAGGTTACTTTCAGATACGCAGTATTTT	CASRLLSDTQYF
TRBJ2-1	NA	TRBV4-1	16	few	TGCGCCAGCAGCCTATTGCGGGGACCAGGTGGGAATGAGCAGTTCTTC	CASSLLRGPGGNEQFF
TRBJ1-5	NA	TRBV28	15	few	TGTGCCAGCAGCCCAGGAAGTAGAACAAGACAGCCCCAGCATTTT	CASSPGSRTRQPQHF
TRBJ2-1	TRBD1	TRBV14	13	NA	TGTGCCAGCAGCCAACAGGGGGTCGGGGAGCAGTTCTTC	CASSQQGVGEQFF
TRBJ1-5	NA	TRBV24-1	18	few	TGTGCCACCAGTGATGGCCCTGGACATCCGCCCAGTGGTGCGCCCCAGCATTTT	CATSDGPGHPPSGAPQHF
TRBJ1-6	NA	TRBV6-1	17	few	TGTGCCAGCAGTCCAAGAATAAAAGGGGACACTAATTCACCCCTCCACTTT	CASSPRIKGDTNSPLHF
TRBJ1-5	TRBD1	TRBV2	15	NA	TGTGCCAGCAGCCCCGGACAGGGAGGGAGGCAGCCTCAGCATTTT	CASSPGQGGRQPQHF
TRBJ2-3	NA	TRBV5-1	19	NA	TGCGCCAGCAGCTTGGGTTGGTCATACAATCGACCCAGAAGGGATACGCAGTATTTT	CASSLGWSYNRPRRDTQYF
TRBJ1-2	NA	TRBV9	12	NA	TGTGCCAGCACCCTTCAGCCCTATGGCTACACCTTC	CASTLQPYGYTF
TRBJ2-3	TRBD2	TRBV5-1	16	many	TGCGCCAGCAGCTTGGGCCTAGCGGGAGTGGCAGATACGCAGTATTTT	CASSLGLAGVADTQYF
TRBJ2-7	TRBD1	TRBV28	14	few	TGTGCCAGCAGTCCCCGGGACAGAGGCCACGAGCAGTACTTC	CASSPRDRGHEQYF